This T cell receptor beta chain stems from a study of shared clonotypes between healthy human individuals. Genomic DNA (from each subset) was split evenly across several immunoSEQ plates. Authors' data handling: Filtering was not the same, since immunoSEQ gave junction-only sequences without quality scores. Produced via immunoSEQ multiplex PCR; TCRdb's table is partial and in-frame only. The DNA gave D and trimming, while V, J and clone size come from that table. The repertoire holds some 2,000,000 clones, with around 95% as singletons. Study-wide results and limits: Generally, naive subsets (rather than memory subsets) showed larger estimated richness.

Worth noting for this clone: Its target is not known.

The V segment lost 5 bases and the J segment 2 bases; nucleotides outside the gene matches: 9. The CDR3 runs to 16 residues. The germline CDR1 and CDR2 sequences are SEHNR and FQNEAQ (reference sequence). Sequencing was done on a sample of naive CD4+ T cells sorted from blood. The subset is: CD45RA+ positively selected. The receptor was derived from a man between 18 and 29 years old in good health. V usage is TRBV7-9 and J usage is TRBJ2-3; TRBD1 matches 8 bases. The CDR3 region is CASSLKRQGSTDTQYF. As DNA, the CDR3 is TGTGCCAGCAGCCTTAAAAGACAGGGGTCCACAGATACGCAGTATTTT.